The T cell receptor (beta chain) under discussion was sequenced for a study of T-cell memory formation after mild COVID-19. This clonotype appeared a few times. Trimming stripped 3 bases from V and 5 bases from J, with 11 bases between. The CDR3 has 14 residues. Using its own MiXCR run on the 5' RACE reads, TCRdb lists one record per CDR3 protein. The repertoire holds a few hundred thousand distinct CDR3 sequences, with about a sixth as singletons. Material for sequencing was PBMCs or a T cell subset sorted from them (not recorded which). The TCR sequence derives from a man younger than 35 who had mild COVID-19 (a few samples of this study predate the infection). Cell type and time point are not known. The V gene is TRBV12-3 or TRBV12-4, the J gene TRBJ2-1, with D unresolved. The CDR3: CASSFQTTDNEQFF. CDR3 in DNA: TGTGCCAGCAGTTTCCAGACAACCGACAATGAGCAGTTCTTC.